The 18 T cell receptor beta chains in this list originate from one sample, sequenced in a study of long-term antiretroviral therapy in people with HIV. Run at survey level, the immunoSEQ assay was version v3.0. This table comes from immunoSEQ multiplex PCR, and its TCRdb copy is limited to in-frame clones, with some not included. The repertoire holds 20,000 to 25,000 clones, with 84% as singletons. The sequencing here drew on unsorted PBMCs, taken 0.5 years before starting antiretroviral therapy. Source of these receptors: a man in his forties with HIV.

This clone occurred once. The gene calls are TRBV6-5 and TRBJ1-1; 9 nucleotides line up with TRBD1. The CDR3 consists of 14 residues. Germline V gene sequence: CDR1 MNHEY, CDR2 SVGAGI. After removal of 6 bases from V and 4 bases from J, the junction contained 6 bases not matched to a gene. The CDR3 protein is CASSEQGAGTEAFF. CDR3 sequence (DNA): TGTGCCAGCAGCGAACAGGGGGCTGGCACTGAAGCTTTCTTT.

J is TRBJ2-2 and V is TRBV4-2; 16 bases map to TRBD2. J was trimmed by 7 bases and V by 4 bases; bases with no gene match: 9. Germline CDR1 LGHNA, CDR2 YNFKEQ. The CDR3 spans 18 residues. The CDR3 is CASSRGGTSGGEGGELFF. The CDR3, as DNA: TGTGCCAGCAGCCGCGGAGGGACTAGCGGGGGGGAAGGCGGGGAGCTGTTTTTT.

As DNA, the CDR3 is TGCAGCGTTGGGGAGGGGACTGAAGCTTTCTTT. Translation: CSVGEGTEAFF. The V call is TRBV29-1, the J call TRBJ1-1, with D perhaps matching TRBD1 (5 bases). Trimming took off 4 bases at V and 5 bases at J, with 8 bases between the two ends. Germline lookup yields CDR1 SQVTM and CDR2 ANQGSEA. CDR3 size: 11 residues.

This clone was seen a few times. The CDR3 DNA is TGCGCCAGCAGCGCCGACATCTTGAACACCGGGGAGCTGTTTTTT. Its translation: CASSADILNTGELFF. The chain couples TRBV5-1 to TRBJ2-2; unclear D gene. V dropped 4 bases and J dropped 1 base, with 11 bases sitting between them. Germline V gene lookup returns CDR1 SGHRS and CDR2 YFSETQ. This CDR3 spans 15 amino acids.

This sequence joins TRBV28 and TRBJ2-2; D not resolved. CDR3 length: 11 residues. Between the trimmed V and J ends, which lost 3 bases and 4 bases, there was a span of 0 bases. Germline V gene sequence: CDR1 MDHEN, CDR2 SYDVKM. CDR3 protein: CASSFTGELFF. The CDR3 nucleotides are TGTGCCAGCAGTTTCACCGGGGAGCTGTTTTTT.

The J gene is TRBJ2-7, the V gene TRBV6-5; perhaps TRBD2 as D (7 bases). V lost 2 bases, J lost 2 bases, and 10 bases lay in between. Germline V gives CDR1 MNHEY, CDR2 SVGAGI. The CDR3 runs 14 residues. CDR3 protein: CASSYRGGAYEQYF. In DNA, the CDR3 is TGTGCCAGCAGTTACAGGGGGGGAGCCTACGAGCAGTACTTC.

The CDR3 region is CASSSLGGSSYEQYF. CDR3 nucleotide sequence: TGTGCCAGCAGCTCCCTCGGGGGGAGCTCCTACGAGCAGTACTTC. The chain employs TRBV7-8 and TRBJ2-7, with 7 bases matching TRBD2. CDR1 SGHVS and CDR2 FQNEAQ come from the germline V gene. The CDR3 length is 15 residues. V lost 4 bases and J lost 0; bases outside the gene matches: 6.

V is TRBV7-3 and J is TRBJ2-2, with a weak D call TRBD2 (6 bases). Germline CDR1 is SGHTA and CDR2 is FQGTGA. V was clipped by 5 bases and J by 2 bases, with 15 bases between them. There are 16 residues in the CDR3. CDR3 sequence: CASSLQGSGNTGELFF. The CDR3 DNA is TGTGCCAGCAGCCTCCAGGGTAGCGGAAACACCGGGGAGCTGTTTTTT. Full variable domain (missing parts from reference TRBV7-3 and TRBJ2-2): GAGVSQTPSNKVTEKGKYVELRCDPISGHTALYWYRQSLGQGPEFLIYFQGTGAADDSGLPNDRFFAVRPEGSVSTLKIQRTERGDSAVYLCASSLQGSGNTGELFFGEGSRLTVL.

The chain joins TRBV2 to TRBJ2-6; TRBD2 is a possible D gene (6 bases). The V and J ends lost 4 bases and 4 bases respectively, with 17 bases between them. This CDR3 is built from 17 residues. From germline, CDR1 is SNHLY and CDR2 FYNNEI. This CDR3 reads CASSGGTAVAGANVLTF. The CDR3, as DNA: TGTGCCAGCAGTGGGGGGACTGCAGTGGCGGGGGCCAACGTCCTGACTTTC.

V usage is TRBV19 and J usage is TRBJ2-3; 7 nucleotides line up with TRBD2. This CDR3 is built from 16 residues. The V and J ends lost 5 bases and 4 bases, in that order; junction bases with no gene match: 12. The germline CDR1 and CDR2 sequences are LNHDA and SQIVND (reference sequence). CDR3 DNA: TGTGCCAGTAGTGCCCTGACACACCGGGGGGCAGATACGCAGTATTTT. Amino acids: CASSALTHRGADTQYF.

The chain has TRBV7-2 and TRBJ1-2; D unresolved. This CDR3 contains 12 residues. V was clipped by 5 bases and J by 5 bases, with 9 bases between them. Germline V gives CDR1 SGHTA, CDR2 FQGNSA. CDR3 DNA: TGTGCCAGCAGCCGGATTGGTTATGGCTACACCTTC. Translating gives CASSRIGYGYTF.

This rearrangement joins TRBV7-2 to TRBJ1-2; no firm D call. The CDR3 sequence is 13 residues long. Per germline, CDR1 SGHTA and CDR2 FQGNSA. V was clipped by 1 base and J by 7 bases, with 10 bases between them. The CDR3 spells CASSLGLQSGYTF. CDR3 in DNA: TGTGCCAGCAGCTTAGGGCTGCAGTCTGGCTACACCTTC.

The V and J genes are TRBV5-5 and TRBJ1-2; TRBD1 is a possible D gene (6 bases). Germline V gene data show CDR1 as SGHKS and CDR2 as YYEKEE (reference sequence). This CDR3 has 16 amino acids. V was clipped by 1 base and J by 4 bases, with 17 bases between them. CDR3 in amino acids: CASSLQAYRDIYGYTF. The CDR3 DNA follows: TGTGCCAGCAGCTTGCAGGCCTACAGGGATATCTATGGCTACACCTTC.

This sequence joins TRBV6-5 and TRBJ1-2; no firm D call. Germline values: CDR1 MNHEY, CDR2 SVGAGI. V shed 0 bases and J shed 3 bases, with 2 bases lying between them. The CDR3 extends over 12 amino acids. The CDR3 is CASSYSYYGYTF. The CDR3 DNA is TGTGCCAGCAGTTACTCTTACTATGGCTACACCTTC.

The chain joins TRBV19 to TRBJ2-2, with 14 bases fitting TRBD2. The V segment lost 5 bases and the J segment 6 bases; nucleotides outside the gene matches: 8. CDR1 and CDR2 from the germline V gene are LNHDA and SQIVND (reference sequence). The CDR3 length is 17 residues. In nucleotides, the CDR3 is TGTGCCAGTAGTTTCCCGGGACTAGCGGGGGCACCCGGGGAGCTGTTTTTT. Protein: CASSFPGLAGAPGELFF.

As to this clone: The same CDR3 also results from other DNA sequences found in this sample. The chain links TRBV11-3 to TRBJ2-7, with TRBD1 as a possible D gene (6 bases). The V gene lost 0 bases and the J gene lost 6 bases, with 9 bases spanning the gap. Germline V gives CDR1 SGHNT, CDR2 YENEEA. There are 13 residues in the CDR3. The DNA of the CDR3 is TGTGCCAGCAGCTTAGAGACAGGCGGCGAGCAGTACTTC. Its translation is CASSLETGGEQYF.

V and J are TRBV5-1 and TRBJ2-3; a possible D gene is TRBD1 (5 bases). This CDR3 is 17 amino acids long. CDR1 SGHRS and CDR2 YFSETQ come from the germline V gene. V shed 3 bases and J shed 0 bases, with 17 bases lying between them. The CDR3 sequence is CASSSSTTTASTDTQYF. The CDR3 nucleotides are TGCGCCAGCAGCTCCTCCACGACGACAGCTAGCACAGATACGCAGTATTTT.

This sequence joins TRBV10-2 and TRBJ2-1, with TRBD2 as a possible D gene (6 bases). The CDR3 extends over 15 amino acids. Germline V CDR1 and CDR2: WSHSY, SAAADI. V was shortened by 6 bases and J by 1 base, with 13 bases between the two germline ends. The CDR3 coding sequence is TGCGCCAGCAGGTGGGGGGACGCATCCTACAATGAGCAGTTCTTC. This gives the protein CASRWGDASYNEQFF.